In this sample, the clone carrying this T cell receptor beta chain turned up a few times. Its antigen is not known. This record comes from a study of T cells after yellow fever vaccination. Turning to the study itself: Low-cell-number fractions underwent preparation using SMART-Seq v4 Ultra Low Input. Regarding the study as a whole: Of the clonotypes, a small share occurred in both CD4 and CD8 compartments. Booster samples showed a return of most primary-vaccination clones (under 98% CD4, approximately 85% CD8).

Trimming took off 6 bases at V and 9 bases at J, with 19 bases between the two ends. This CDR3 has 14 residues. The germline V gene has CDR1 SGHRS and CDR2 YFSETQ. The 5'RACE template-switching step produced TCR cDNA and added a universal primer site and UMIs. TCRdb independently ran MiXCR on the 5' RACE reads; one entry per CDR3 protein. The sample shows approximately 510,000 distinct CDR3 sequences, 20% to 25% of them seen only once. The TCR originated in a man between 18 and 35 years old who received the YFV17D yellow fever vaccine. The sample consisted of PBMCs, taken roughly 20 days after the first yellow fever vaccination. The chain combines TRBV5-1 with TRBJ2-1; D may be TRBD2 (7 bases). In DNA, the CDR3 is TGCGCCAGCAAGAAGGGGGGGGCCGTTCCTGAGCAGTTCTTC. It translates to CASKKGGAVPEQFF. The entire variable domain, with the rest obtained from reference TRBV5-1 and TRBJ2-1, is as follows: KAGVTQTPRYLIKTRGQQVTLSCSPISGHRSVSWYQQTPGQGLQFLFEYFSETQRNKGNFPGRFSGRQFSNSRSEMNVSTLELGDSALYLCASKKGGAVPEQFFGPGTRLTVL.